The 23 T cell receptor beta chains presented below share a single source sample, sequenced in a study of identical twins. TCRdb processed the 5' RACE reads anew with MiXCR; each CDR3 protein has one entry. The sample carries 130,000 to 150,000 distinct CDR3 sequences, 3% to 4% recorded once. The sequenced material came from memory T cells sorted from blood. The receptors come from a man aged 18 to 30 in good health.

This clonotype occurred many times. This sequence joins TRBV3-1 and TRBJ2-1, with 8 bases aligning to TRBD1. V dropped 0 bases and J dropped 5; count of bases not matched to a gene: 12. CDR3 length: 18 residues. CDR1 and CDR2 (germline): LGHDT, YNNKEL (reference sequence). The CDR3 sequence is CASSQEWEAGGPHNEQFF. The CDR3 nucleotides read TGTGCCAGCAGCCAAGAATGGGAGGCAGGGGGCCCGCACAATGAGCAGTTCTTC.

In its sample, this clonotype was seen many times. The chain has TRBV4-1 and TRBJ1-3; the match to TRBD1 covers 9 bases. Germline V gene lookup returns CDR1 MGHRA and CDR2 YSYEKL. The CDR3 runs to 18 residues. With V trimmed by 1 base and J by 2 bases, 9 bases remained unmatched. DNA of the CDR3: TGCGCCAGCAGCCAAGTACCGGGACAGGGCCCTACTGGAAACACCATATATTTT. Its protein product is CASSQVPGQGPTGNTIYF.

This clonotype was seen at least ten times. The rearrangement joins TRBV5-1 to TRBJ2-1, with D unresolved. There are 12 residues in the CDR3. Trimming stripped 0 bases from V and 9 bases from J, with 7 bases between. In germline, CDR1 is SGHRS, CDR2 YFSETQ. CDR3 sequence (DNA): TGCGCCAGCAGCTTGGATGGCTTTGAGCAGTTCTTC. Protein product: CASSLDGFEQFF.

This clonotype was seen more than once but under ten times. The CDR3, as DNA: TGCAGTGTTAGGGACTACCTTCCCTCCTACGAGCAGTACTTC. It translates to CSVRDYLPSYEQYF. The V and J genes are TRBV20-1 and TRBJ2-7; 7 bases are a match to TRBD2. This CDR3 is built from 14 residues. Germline V gene data show CDR1 as DFQATT and CDR2 as SNEGSKA (reference sequence). V was pared by 7 bases and J by 0 bases, with 9 bases of the junction left unmatched.

A few counts support this clonotype. The V call is TRBV4-1, the J call TRBJ2-2, with TRBD2 identical over 13 bases. Germline CDR1 and CDR2: MGHRA and YSYEKL. V lost 4 bases to trimming and J lost 0 bases; unmatched junction nucleotides: 5. CDR3 length equals 18 residues. The CDR3 DNA reads TGCGCCAGCAGCCGAGGGACTAGCGGGAATACGAACACCGGGGAGCTGTTTTTT. As protein: CASSRGTSGNTNTGELFF.

In this sample, this clonotype turned up many times. V is TRBV7-2 and J is TRBJ2-7; perhaps D is TRBD1 or TRBD2 (5 bases each). The CDR3 sequence is 14 residues long. CDR1 and CDR2 from the germline V gene are SGHTA and FQGNSA. V shed 4 bases and J shed 7 bases, with 17 bases lying between them. The CDR3 is CASSSSPGTGEQYF. CDR3 in DNA: TGTGCCAGCAGCTCCTCCCCCGGGACGGGGGAGCAGTACTTC.

This chain joins TRBV7-2 and TRBJ2-1; 9 bases are shared with TRBD2. Germline V gene data show CDR1 as SGHTA and CDR2 as FQGNSA. J lost 5 bases, V lost 0 bases, and 5 bases had no gene match. The CDR3 extends over 16 amino acids. The CDR3 protein is CASSLAPSGINNEQFF. CDR3 bases: TGTGCCAGCAGCTTAGCCCCTAGCGGGATAAACAATGAGCAGTTCTTC.

This clonotype was seen only a few times. The rearrangement uses TRBV5-1 and TRBJ2-2; no definite D call. Germline loops: CDR1 SGHRS, CDR2 YFSETQ. V was cut by 0 bases and J by 2 bases, with 8 bases left in between. The length of the CDR3 is 15 residues. The CDR3 spells CASSLDVHNTGELFF. The DNA of the CDR3 is TGCGCCAGCAGCTTGGACGTCCATAACACCGGGGAGCTGTTTTTT. The whole variable domain, filled in from reference TRBV5-1 and TRBJ2-2, reads KAGVTQTPRYLIKTRGQQVTLSCSPISGHRSVSWYQQTPGQGLQFLFEYFSETQRNKGNFPGRFSGRQFSNSRSEMNVSTLELGDSALYLCASSLDVHNTGELFFGEGSRLTVL.

Ten or more counts support this clonotype. The rearrangement joins TRBV5-1 to TRBJ1-4; D gene unclear. The germline V gene has CDR1 SGHRS and CDR2 YFSETQ. V gave up 1 base and J gave up 10 bases, with 17 bases separating them. The CDR3 runs 15 residues. The CDR3 spells CASSLSIGSVGKLFF. The CDR3 DNA is TGCGCCAGCAGCTTGTCAATCGGGTCGGTGGGAAAACTGTTTTTT. The full variable domain, in which reference TRBV5-1 and TRBJ1-4 provide the parts outside the CDR3, is KAGVTQTPRYLIKTRGQQVTLSCSPISGHRSVSWYQQTPGQGLQFLFEYFSETQRNKGNFPGRFSGRQFSNSRSEMNVSTLELGDSALYLCASSLSIGSVGKLFFGSGTQLSVL.

This clonotype was observed a few times. The rearrangement uses TRBV3-1 and TRBJ1-3; a weak D match, TRBD1 (5 bases). Germline V gives CDR1 LGHDT, CDR2 YNNKEL (reference sequence). The CDR3 sequence is 13 residues long. V dropped 4 bases and J dropped 4 bases, with 8 bases sitting between them. Here the CDR3 DNA reads TGTGCCAGCAGCCGGGGCCCAGGAAACACCATATATTTT. Its protein is CASSRGPGNTIYF.

At least ten counts were recorded for this clonotype. The genes are TRBV25-1 and TRBJ2-3; no reliable D call. The germline gives CDR1 MGHDK, CDR2 SYGVNS. Trimming pared 1 base from V and 4 bases from J, leaving 9 bases between. The CDR3 extends over 14 amino acids. This CDR3 is CASSEFPAPDTQYF. The CDR3, as DNA: TGTGCCAGCAGTGAATTCCCGGCCCCAGATACGCAGTATTTT.

The sample holds many counts of this clonotype. The V call is TRBV30, the J call TRBJ2-1; no reliable D call. Trimming removed 3 bases from V and 3 bases from J, with 3 bases in between. The germline V gene has CDR1 GTSNPN and CDR2 SVGIG (reference sequence). The CDR3 totals 11 residues. This chain's CDR3 is CAWSLYNEQFF. The CDR3 bases are TGTGCCTGGAGCCTCTACAATGAGCAGTTCTTC.

This clonotype was seen a handful of times. This rearrangement joins TRBV5-1 to TRBJ2-2, with D uncertain. The CDR3 extends over 14 amino acids. V lost 5 bases and J lost 3, with 11 bases in between. Germline CDR1 reads SGHRS; CDR2 reads YFSETQ. This chain's CDR3 is CASRRRTDTGELFF. DNA for the CDR3: TGCGCCAGCAGACGACGGACGGACACCGGGGAGCTGTTTTTT.

The genes are TRBV7-2 and TRBJ1-5; no firm D call. V gave up 5 bases and J gave up 5 bases, with 13 bases separating them. Germline assignment: CDR1 SGHTA and CDR2 FQGNSA. The CDR3 sequence is 14 residues long. The DNA for the CDR3 is TGTGCCAGCAGCCCTAGGACGGGTTATCAGCCCCAGCATTTT. Amino acids: CASSPRTGYQPQHF.

This clonotype was counted many times. The CDR3: CASSETVRRRDYEQYV. Written as DNA, the CDR3 is TGTGCCAGCAGTGAAACTGTCCGACGCAGGGACTACGAGCAGTACGTC. The V gene is TRBV6-1, the J gene TRBJ2-7, with D perhaps matching TRBD1 (5 bases). V was pared by 2 bases and J by 3 bases, with 17 bases between. CDR1 is MNHNS and CDR2 is SASEGT in the germline V gene. The CDR3 has 16 residues.

At least ten counts were recorded for this clonotype. The chain has TRBV11-2 and TRBJ2-3; 12 bases are a match to TRBD2. Trimming took 5 bases from V and 4 from J; bases not matched to a gene: 10. CDR1 and CDR2 from the germline V gene are SGHAT and FQNNGV. CDR3 length equals 17 residues. This chain's CDR3 is CASSARWLAGGSDTQYF. The CDR3 DNA is TGTGCCAGCAGCGCGCGTTGGCTAGCGGGAGGGTCAGATACGCAGTATTTT.

The chain employs TRBV7-6 and TRBJ1-6; D not certain. V was pared by 0 bases and J by 8 bases, with 8 bases between. This CDR3 region has 14 residues. Germline CDR1 reads SGHVS; CDR2 reads FNYEAQ. CDR3 amino acids: CASSLALPHSPLHF. For the CDR3, the DNA is TGTGCCAGCAGCTTAGCGCTCCCACATTCACCCCTCCACTTT. Together with reference TRBV7-6 and TRBJ1-6, the CDR3 gives the full variable domain: GAGVSQSPRYKVTKRGQDVALRCDPISGHVSLYWYRQALGQGPEFLTYFNYEAQQDKSGLPNDRFSAERPEGSISTLTIQRTEQRDSAMYRCASSLALPHSPLHFGNGTRLTVT.

This clonotype was observed at least ten times. The gene calls are TRBV20-1 and TRBJ2-7, with D uncertain. This CDR3 is built from 10 residues. Deletions cut 3 bases from V and 1 base from J, with 1 base between. In germline, CDR1 is DFQATT, CDR2 SNEGSKA (reference sequence). CDR3: CSARSYEQYF. The CDR3 DNA is TGCAGTGCTAGGTCCTACGAGCAGTACTTC.

At least ten counts were recorded for this clonotype. This chain links TRBV5-1 with TRBJ1-1, with D maybe TRBD1 (5 bases). This CDR3 has 15 residues. The germline V and J ends were trimmed by 4 bases and 4 bases, with 17 bases remaining between them. Germline V gene sequence: CDR1 SGHRS, CDR2 YFSETQ. DNA for the CDR3: TGCGCCAGCAGCGCAGACGACGGGGGTTTCACTGAAGCTTTCTTT. This sequence encodes CASSADDGGFTEAFF.

Many counts were recorded for this clonotype. This sequence joins TRBV24-1 and TRBJ2-7; 7 bases match TRBD1. CDR1 and CDR2 from the germline V gene are KGHDR and SFDVKD. The J segment lost 0 bases and the V segment lost 7 bases, leaving 17 bases of the junction unmatched. The CDR3 extends over 18 amino acids. The CDR3 reads CATSATGIWGESSYEQYV. The CDR3 DNA is TGTGCCACCAGCGCGACAGGGATTTGGGGCGAAAGCTCCTACGAGCAGTACGTC.

Only a few counts were recorded for this clonotype. This chain uses TRBV28 with TRBJ2-2; weak D call: TRBD1 (5 bases). The V end was cut by 6 bases, the J end by 6 bases, with 8 bases between. Germline V CDR1 and CDR2: MDHEN, SYDVKM. This CDR3 is 12 amino acids long. The CDR3 here is CASRHRPGELFF. DNA for the CDR3: TGTGCCAGCAGGCACAGGCCCGGGGAGCTGTTTTTT.

This clonotype was counted ten times or more. The chain links TRBV6-5 to TRBJ2-1; 7 bases match TRBD2. V lost 2 bases to trimming and J lost 9 bases; unmatched junction nucleotides: 7. Germline V CDR1 and CDR2: MNHEY, SVGAGI. The CDR3 has 14 amino acids. CDR3 amino acids: CASSYGGGQAEQFF. CDR3 bases: TGTGCCAGCAGTTACGGGGGAGGGCAAGCTGAGCAGTTCTTC.

This clonotype has at least ten counts. At one of its ends the junction is not consistent with the germline gene, which may arise from a read error. The CDR3 region is CASSLAGTSLEQFF. DNA of the CDR3: TGCGCCAGCAGCTTGGCCGGGACTAGCCTGGAGCAGTTTTTC. The chain uses TRBV5-1 and TRBJ2-1; 9 bases match TRBD2. The germline CDR1 and CDR2 sequences are SGHRS and YFSETQ. The CDR3 covers 14 residues.